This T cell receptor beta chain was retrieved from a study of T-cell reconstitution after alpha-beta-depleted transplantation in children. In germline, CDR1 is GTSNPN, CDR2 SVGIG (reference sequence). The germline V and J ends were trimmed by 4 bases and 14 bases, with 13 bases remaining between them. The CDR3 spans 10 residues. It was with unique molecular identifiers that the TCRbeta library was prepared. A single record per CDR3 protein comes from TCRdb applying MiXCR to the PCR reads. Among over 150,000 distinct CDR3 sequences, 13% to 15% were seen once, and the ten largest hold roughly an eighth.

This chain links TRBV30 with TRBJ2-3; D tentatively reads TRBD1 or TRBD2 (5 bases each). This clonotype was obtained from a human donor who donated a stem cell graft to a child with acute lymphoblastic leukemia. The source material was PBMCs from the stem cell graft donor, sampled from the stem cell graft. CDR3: CAWTAAGTYF. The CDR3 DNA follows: TGTGCCTGGACCGCCGCCGGGACGTATTTT. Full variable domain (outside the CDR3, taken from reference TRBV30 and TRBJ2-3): SQTIHQWPATLVQPVGSPLSLECTVEGTSNPNLYWYRQAAGRGLQLLFYSVGIGQISSEVPQNLSASRPQDRQFILSSKKLLLSDSGFYLCAWTAAGTYFGPGTRLTVL.